The clone carrying this T cell receptor (beta chain) showed up many times. Three rounds of nested PCR, following a modified ARM-PCR protocol, produced the TCRbeta library. TCRdb analysed the multiplex PCR reads with MiXCR anew, one entry per CDR3 protein. The profile shows about 100,000 distinct CDR3 sequences, 65% of them singletons. The template was RNA from unsorted bulk tissue. More than 3 cm separated this lung sample from the edge of the tumor. This sample is part of a study of tumor and adjacent non-tumor tissue in lung cancer. Study context: The cohort had around eleven adenocarcinoma, a couple of squamous cell and 1 small cell patients. Stage I to III disease affected 10 men and roughly 5 women aged roughly 31 to 85.

The CDR3 spans 14 residues. Deletions cut 4 bases from V and 2 bases from J, with 10 bases between. Germline CDR1 is MRHNA and CDR2 is SNTAGT. This TCR was recovered from a man aged 30 to 39 with non-small cell lung cancer. Sequenced sample: distant non-tumor lung tissue. The gene calls are TRBV6-4 and TRBJ2-3; the D gene is possibly TRBD1 (5 bases). DNA of the CDR3: TGTGCCAGCAGTGGGTCGACAGACACAGATACGCAGTATTTT. Its translation: CASSGSTDTDTQYF.